The following is a T cell receptor beta chain sequence with its context. This sample is drawn from a study of Ad26.COV2.S vaccination and SARS-CoV-2 variants. Study-wide context: In the study, Ad26.COV2.S was injected intramuscularly once, or twice 56 days apart.

TCRdb keeps only in-frame clones here, not all; method: immunoSEQ multiplex PCR. The data show a few hundred thousand clones, approximately 87% seen once. Treatment: approximately 18 received Ad26.COV2.S at low or high dose, single or two shots; 5 received placebo; per-sample allocation not given. It was on day 63 after the first vaccine or placebo injection that samples were taken. The receptor's source is a person aged 18-60 years who received the Ad26.COV2.S COVID-19 vaccine or a placebo. Sequencing was performed on peripheral blood, taken in a trial of Ad26.COV2.S vaccine versus placebo.

The CDR3 sequence is CASSLAAAPAGELFF. The CDR3 DNA follows: TGCGCCAGCAGCTTGGCCGCGGCTCCCGCCGGGGAGCTGTTTTTT. The chain combines TRBV5-1 with TRBJ2-2; D gene ambiguous. The CDR3 runs to 15 residues. In germline, CDR1 is SGHRS, CDR2 YFSETQ. V gave up 0 bases and J gave up 6 bases, with 12 bases separating them.